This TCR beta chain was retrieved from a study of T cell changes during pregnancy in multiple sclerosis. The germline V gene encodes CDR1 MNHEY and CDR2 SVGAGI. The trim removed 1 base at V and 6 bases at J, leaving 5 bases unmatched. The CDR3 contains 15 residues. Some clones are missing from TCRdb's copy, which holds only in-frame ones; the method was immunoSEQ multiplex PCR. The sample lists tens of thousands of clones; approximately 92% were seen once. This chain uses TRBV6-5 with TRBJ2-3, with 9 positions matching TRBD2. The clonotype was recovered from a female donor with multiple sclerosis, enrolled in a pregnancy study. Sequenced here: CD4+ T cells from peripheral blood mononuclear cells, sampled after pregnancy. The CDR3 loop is CASSYWRGGRDTQYF. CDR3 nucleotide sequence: TGTGCCAGCAGTTACTGGCGGGGGGGCCGGGATACGCAGTATTTT.